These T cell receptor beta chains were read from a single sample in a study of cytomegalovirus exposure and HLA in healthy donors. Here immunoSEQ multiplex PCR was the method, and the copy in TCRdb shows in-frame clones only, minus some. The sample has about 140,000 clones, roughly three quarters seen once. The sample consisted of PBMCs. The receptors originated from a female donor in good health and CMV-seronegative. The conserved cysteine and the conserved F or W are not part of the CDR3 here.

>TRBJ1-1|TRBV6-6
ASGPGGSEAF
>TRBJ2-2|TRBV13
ASSPGSSRELF
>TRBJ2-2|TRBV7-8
ATELRGAGELF
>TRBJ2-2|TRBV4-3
ASSQAGTGNTGELF
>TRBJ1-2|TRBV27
ASRGQSSYGYT
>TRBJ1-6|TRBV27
ASSLWGVGYNSPLH
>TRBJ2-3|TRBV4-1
ASSPRLPRPGSTDTQY
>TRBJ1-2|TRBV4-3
ASSRWTADYGYT
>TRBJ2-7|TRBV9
ASSAERTGGYEQY
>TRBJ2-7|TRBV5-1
ASSPGISPYEQY
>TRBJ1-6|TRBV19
ASSFGPNRASSYNSPLH
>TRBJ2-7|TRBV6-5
ASSYLSSSYEQY
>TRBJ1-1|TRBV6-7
ASSQQNTEAF
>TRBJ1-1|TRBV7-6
ASSQRGVEAF
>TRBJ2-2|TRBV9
ASSAGMPERELF
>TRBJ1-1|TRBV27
ASLGQSPLGAF
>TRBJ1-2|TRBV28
ASIQQNNYGYT
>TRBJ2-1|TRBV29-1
SVDFLANEQF
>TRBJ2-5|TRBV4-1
ASSQLAGVGGETQY
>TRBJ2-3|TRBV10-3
AISALAGGSSTDTQY
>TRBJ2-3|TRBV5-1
ASSRALAGGSTDTQY
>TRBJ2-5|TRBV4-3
ASSQALTGLVPPN
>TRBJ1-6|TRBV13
ASSLGTGANSPLH
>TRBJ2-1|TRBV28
ASSPPGQGFNEQF
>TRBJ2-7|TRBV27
ASSLQGAEYEQY
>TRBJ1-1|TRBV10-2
ASIGMGQGNTEAF
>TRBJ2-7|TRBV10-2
ASSETAGVREQY
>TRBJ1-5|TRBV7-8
ASSPLLSNQPQH
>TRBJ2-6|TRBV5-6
ASSLLWTAGSGANVLT
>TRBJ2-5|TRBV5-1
ASMEDLGIQETQY
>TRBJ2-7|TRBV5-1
ASSLAAGGQIYEQY
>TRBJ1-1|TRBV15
ATSLQGPTEAF
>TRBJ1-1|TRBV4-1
ASSQEGRANTEAF
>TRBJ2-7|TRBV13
ASSTSGRNYEQY
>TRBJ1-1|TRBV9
ASSVRSVSNTEAF
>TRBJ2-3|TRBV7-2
ASSLGTTTDTQY
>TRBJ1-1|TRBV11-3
ASSPRGNAEAF
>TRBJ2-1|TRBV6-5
ASARRNEQF
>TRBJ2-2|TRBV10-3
AITTTGGEGFSGELF
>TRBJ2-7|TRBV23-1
ASSQGSGEQY
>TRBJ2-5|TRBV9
ASSFSGNQETQY
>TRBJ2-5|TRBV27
ASSTSREETQY
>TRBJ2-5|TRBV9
ASSFGEGDRETQY
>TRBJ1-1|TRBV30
ACGQFGEAF
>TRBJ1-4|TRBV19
ASKPPQGREKLF
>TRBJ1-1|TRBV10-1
ASSGQGNTEAF
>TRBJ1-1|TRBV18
ASSPETGVTEAF
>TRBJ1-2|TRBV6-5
ASSYSLESYGYT
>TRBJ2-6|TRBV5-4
ASSPLPGAGANVLT
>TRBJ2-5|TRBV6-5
ASEEGARETQY
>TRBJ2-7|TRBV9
ASSVATRAGHEQY